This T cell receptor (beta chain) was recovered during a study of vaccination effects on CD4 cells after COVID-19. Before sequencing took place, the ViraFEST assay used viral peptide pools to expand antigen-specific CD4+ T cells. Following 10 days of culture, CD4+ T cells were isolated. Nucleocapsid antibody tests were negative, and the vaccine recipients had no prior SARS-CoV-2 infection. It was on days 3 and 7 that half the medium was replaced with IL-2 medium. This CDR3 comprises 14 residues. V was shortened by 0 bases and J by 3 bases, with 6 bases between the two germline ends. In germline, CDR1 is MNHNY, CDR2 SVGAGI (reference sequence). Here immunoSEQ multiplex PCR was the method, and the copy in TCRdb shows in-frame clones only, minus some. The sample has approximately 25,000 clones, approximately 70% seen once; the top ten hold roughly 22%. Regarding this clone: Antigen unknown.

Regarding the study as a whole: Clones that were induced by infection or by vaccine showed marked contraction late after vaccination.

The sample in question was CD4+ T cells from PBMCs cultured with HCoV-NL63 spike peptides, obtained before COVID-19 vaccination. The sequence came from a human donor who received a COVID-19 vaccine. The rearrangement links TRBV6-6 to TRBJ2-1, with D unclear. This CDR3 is CASSYSTVYNEQFF. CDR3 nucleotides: TGTGCCAGCAGTTACTCGACGGTCTACAATGAGCAGTTCTTC.